A selection of T cell receptor beta chains follows, all from one sample in a study of T-cell memory formation after mild COVID-19. TCRdb analysed the 5' RACE reads with MiXCR anew, one entry per CDR3 protein. Of 310,000 or so distinct CDR3 sequences listed, approximately 15% are singletons. The sequenced sample consisted of PBMCs or a T cell subset sorted from them (not recorded which). The receptors were sampled from a man aged 18 to 30 who had mild COVID-19 (a few samples of this study predate the infection). Cell type and time point are not known. The CDR3 runs from the conserved cysteine through the conserved F or W.

j_call: TRBJ2-3
v_call: TRBV15
cdr3_aa: CATSGGVLDTQYF

j_call: TRBJ1-5
v_call: TRBV20-1
cdr3_aa: CSARPPNGDPQPQHF

j_call: TRBJ1-2
v_call: TRBV19
cdr3_aa: CASSNGRLRGYTF

j_call: TRBJ2-1
v_call: TRBV5-1
cdr3_aa: CASSPGLRNEQFF

j_call: TRBJ2-7
v_call: TRBV29-1
cdr3_aa: CSVGELIYEQYF

j_call: TRBJ2-7
v_call: TRBV7-9
cdr3_aa: CASSLTLRGEQYF

j_call: TRBJ1-2
v_call: TRBV5-1
cdr3_aa: CASSLLRDYGYTF

j_call: TRBJ2-7
v_call: TRBV18
cdr3_aa: CASSATGAYEQYF

j_call: TRBJ1-6
v_call: TRBV27
cdr3_aa: CASSSPAGTGASYNSPLHF

j_call: TRBJ2-1
v_call: TRBV27
cdr3_aa: CASKGRGALHEQFF

j_call: TRBJ2-1
v_call: TRBV12-3/TRBV12-4
cdr3_aa: CASSLDRVGYNEQFF

j_call: TRBJ1-1
v_call: TRBV29-1
cdr3_aa: CSVEGHPREAFF

j_call: TRBJ1-5
v_call: TRBV4-1
cdr3_aa: CASSQEGTGGNQPQHF

j_call: TRBJ2-5
v_call: TRBV12-3/TRBV12-4
cdr3_aa: CASRISGDQETQYF

j_call: TRBJ2-7
v_call: TRBV5-1
cdr3_aa: CASSSTSGGANYEQYF

j_call: TRBJ2-2
v_call: TRBV29-1
cdr3_aa: CSVDRFGELFF

j_call: TRBJ2-7
v_call: TRBV7-9
cdr3_aa: CASRPGQTLGEQYF

j_call: TRBJ1-5
v_call: TRBV6-5
cdr3_aa: CASSVDAANQPQHF

j_call: TRBJ2-5
v_call: TRBV14
cdr3_aa: CASSQGVGSVQETQYF

j_call: TRBJ2-3
v_call: TRBV20-1
cdr3_aa: CSAPGVGTDTQYF

j_call: TRBJ1-4
v_call: TRBV5-5
cdr3_aa: CASSSTTNEKLFF

j_call: TRBJ2-5
v_call: TRBV12-3/TRBV12-4
cdr3_aa: CASSFPFGAREETQYF

j_call: TRBJ2-7
v_call: TRBV5-4
cdr3_aa: CASSLELAGDEQYF

j_call: TRBJ2-7
v_call: TRBV12-3/TRBV12-4
cdr3_aa: CASSFGQQSYEQYF

j_call: TRBJ1-4
v_call: TRBV24-1
cdr3_aa: CATSDNVGEKLFF

j_call: TRBJ2-3
v_call: TRBV20-1
cdr3_aa: CSAQKAGGTPSTDTQYF

j_call: TRBJ2-5
v_call: TRBV15
cdr3_aa: CATSSRLTGEETQYF

j_call: TRBJ2-5
v_call: TRBV6-5
cdr3_aa: CASSYGGGRIPPHHETQYF

j_call: TRBJ1-2
v_call: TRBV7-2
cdr3_aa: CASDSRGGYVGYGYTF

j_call: TRBJ1-1
v_call: TRBV9
cdr3_aa: CASSDPGQVNTEAFF

j_call: TRBJ1-2
v_call: TRBV12-3/TRBV12-4
cdr3_aa: CASSWQGGGYTF

j_call: TRBJ1-5
v_call: TRBV19
cdr3_aa: CASSIGVSNQPQHF

j_call: TRBJ2-6
v_call: TRBV7-6
cdr3_aa: CASSMPGGPVGANVLTF

j_call: TRBJ1-1
v_call: TRBV20-1
cdr3_aa: CSARGRRNTEAFF

j_call: TRBJ2-2
v_call: TRBV7-3
cdr3_aa: CASSLGGHTGELFF

j_call: TRBJ2-5
v_call: TRBV20-1
cdr3_aa: CSASGGEETQYF

j_call: TRBJ2-1
v_call: TRBV7-6
cdr3_aa: CASSLKTGQLNYNEQFF

j_call: TRBJ2-1
v_call: TRBV20-1
cdr3_aa: CSARDLGLANEQFF

j_call: TRBJ1-6
v_call: TRBV4-3
cdr3_aa: CASSQAAWDGGSSYNSPLHF

j_call: TRBJ2-6
v_call: TRBV2
cdr3_aa: CASSPRGIRVAGANVLTF

j_call: TRBJ2-5
v_call: TRBV5-5
cdr3_aa: CASSSEGGPSQETQYF

j_call: TRBJ1-6
v_call: TRBV16
cdr3_aa: CASSSRATVNSPLHF

j_call: TRBJ2-5
v_call: TRBV7-2
cdr3_aa: CASSGKGRETQYF

j_call: TRBJ2-4
v_call: TRBV20-1
cdr3_aa: CSAPPGGLAKNIQYF

j_call: TRBJ1-6
v_call: TRBV30
cdr3_aa: CAWSVDRGSSPLHF

j_call: TRBJ1-2
v_call: TRBV12-3/TRBV12-4
cdr3_aa: CASSLFPGNYGYTF

j_call: TRBJ1-5
v_call: TRBV12-3/TRBV12-4
cdr3_aa: CASSPTGNRRQPQHF

j_call: TRBJ2-3
v_call: TRBV7-3
cdr3_aa: CASGTTVLDTQYF

j_call: TRBJ2-2
v_call: TRBV7-3
cdr3_aa: CASSLRGFEGSGELFF

j_call: TRBJ1-5
v_call: TRBV2
cdr3_aa: CASSGPSAYQPQHF

j_call: TRBJ1-5
v_call: TRBV11-2
cdr3_aa: CASSFQRDQPQHF

j_call: TRBJ1-6
v_call: TRBV6-5
cdr3_aa: CASSSIGGGNSPLHF

j_call: TRBJ2-5
v_call: TRBV7-9
cdr3_aa: CASSLWGERETQYF

j_call: TRBJ2-7
v_call: TRBV20-1
cdr3_aa: CSARVRQDHSYEQYF

j_call: TRBJ1-4
v_call: TRBV9
cdr3_aa: CASSEAPGGEKLFF